The present T cell receptor beta chain was sequenced within a study of CXCR3-negative and CXCR3-positive naive CD8 T cells. Study-wide points: Compared with CXCR3-negative naive cells, CXCR3-positive naive cells showed more hydrophobic TRB CDR3s.

The CDR3 runs to 11 residues. Germline V gene sequence: CDR1 SGHRS, CDR2 YFSETQ. CD8+ T cell subsets were each sorted in triplicate, approximately 270,000 cells apiece. CD45RO-CCR7+CD27+CD95- cells counted as naive CD8+ T cells. Notes on this clonotype: No antigen is known for it.

Preparation of TRB cDNA libraries relied on 5' RACE carrying UMI labels. TCRdb reprocessed the 5' RACE reads, keeping one entry per CDR3 protein, no DNA. This table lists about 86,000 distinct CDR3 sequences. The specimen sequenced was naive CXCR3+ CD8+ T cells from blood. Stated subset: CD45RO-CCR7+CD27+CD95- naive CD8+ T cells expressing CXCR3 (TNR3+). This sequence joins TRBV5-1 and TRBJ2-1; TCRdb's D gene call, TRBD2, goes unchecked for lack of DNA. The clonotype was recovered from a human donor in good health. Some clones in this sample may be carry-over from other donors' samples. CDR3 loop: CASSTGTSPFF.